The T cell receptor beta chain under discussion was sequenced for a study of T cells in Graves' hyperthyroidism and ophthalmopathy. Notes on the study in general: Onset of ophthalmopathy came a median roughly 6.5 months after the model predicted it.

Trimming removed 0 bases at V and 7 bases at J, with 13 bases between. The CDR3 spans 15 residues. Germline V gene lookup returns CDR1 SGHRS and CDR2 YFSETQ. Amplified TCR beta CDR3 regions came from RNA transcripts. The TCR CDR3 first-round RT-PCR relied on the HTBI primer set. TCRdb recomputed calls from the multiplex PCR reads with MiXCR, one row per CDR3 protein. Of about 360,000 distinct CDR3 sequences in the sample, around 14% were seen once. A note on this clonotype: Its antigen is unknown.

Sample: blood. V and J are TRBV5-1 and TRBJ2-2; D may be TRBD2 (5 bases). The sequence came from a woman aged 18-30 years with Graves' hyperthyroidism. DNA of the CDR3: TGCGCCAGCAGCTTGGGGACTCCGGACGTCGGGGAGCTGTTTTTT. It codes for CASSLGTPDVGELFF. Looking up the rest from reference TRBV5-1 and TRBJ2-2 gives the full variable domain: KAGVTQTPRYLIKTRGQQVTLSCSPISGHRSVSWYQQTPGQGLQFLFEYFSETQRNKGNFPGRFSGRQFSNSRSEMNVSTLELGDSALYLCASSLGTPDVGELFFGEGSRLTVL.